The subject of this entry is one T cell receptor (beta chain). Its antigen is undetermined. The data were taken from a study of Graves' ophthalmopathy and Graves' hyperthyroidism. Study in general: Hyperthyroidism qualified as stable when ophthalmopathy did not develop within 18 months of follow-up.

Beta-chain TCR CDR3 regions were amplified from RNA transcripts. HTBI primers served in a first-round RT-PCR, which a second-round multiplex PCR followed. TCRdb analysed the multiplex PCR reads with MiXCR anew, one entry per CDR3 protein. This table has some 1.1 million distinct CDR3 sequences, about 36% appearing once. CDR3 length: 17 residues. CDR1 SGHAT and CDR2 FQDESV come from the germline V gene (reference sequence). V lost 5 bases and J 0 bases, leaving 19 bases between the germline ends. Study-wide results and caveats: Predictions made by the model for ophthalmopathy progression reached approximately 70% sensitivity and about 72% specificity. Most thyroid clonotypes expanded beyond 0.001 frequency were also found in blood.

The V call is TRBV11-1, the J call TRBJ1-2, with D perhaps TRBD1 (6 bases). The TCR was taken from an adult man with Graves' hyperthyroidism. The sequenced sample was peripheral blood or thyroid tissue (not recorded which). The CDR3 sequence: CASSLSPGTPANYGYTF. CDR3 coding DNA: TGTGCCAGCAGCCTCTCGCCCGGGACACCAGCTAACTATGGCTACACCTTC. Full variable domain (missing parts from reference TRBV11-1 and TRBJ1-2): EAEVAQSPRYKITEKSQAVAFWCDPISGHATLYWYRQILGQGPELLVQFQDESVVDDSQLPKDRFSAERLKGVDSTLKIQPAELGDSAMYLCASSLSPGTPANYGYTFGSGTRLTVV.